One sample yielded the 27 T cell receptor beta chains listed below, sequenced in a study of T cell responses to AZD1222 COVID-19 vaccine. The protocol was immunoSEQ multiplex PCR, while the TCRdb copy is restricted to in-frame clones and leaves out a portion. Among approximately 130,000 clones listed, over 75% were seen once. Sequenced material: peripheral blood, taken 28 days after the second AZD1222 dose. The origin of the receptors is an adult who received the AZD1222 COVID-19 vaccine.

The J gene is TRBJ2-1, the V gene TRBV29-1, with 10 bases aligning to TRBD1. CDR1 is SQVTM, CDR2 ANQGSEA, per germline. This CDR3 is 13 amino acids long. Trimming at V came to 6 bases and at J to 9 bases, leaving 8 bases not matched to a gene. The chain's CDR3 is CSVSSGTGVEQFF. CDR3 bases: TGCAGCGTCTCGTCCGGGACAGGGGTTGAGCAGTTCTTC.

The CDR3 DNA reads TGTGCCAGCAGCTTGTGGAATACACCCCTCCACTTT. As protein: CASSLWNTPLHF. The chain carries TRBV5-4 and TRBJ1-6; D gene uncertain. CDR1 is SGHNT, CDR2 YYREEE, per germline (reference sequence). The CDR3 sequence is 12 residues long. Trimming pared 1 base from V and 11 bases from J, leaving 7 bases between.

V usage is TRBV6-5 and J usage is TRBJ1-1; D gene ambiguous. The germline gives CDR1 MNHEY, CDR2 SVGAGI. V lost 2 bases, J lost 4 bases, and 8 bases lay in between. The length of the CDR3 is 13 residues. The DNA of the CDR3 is TGTGCCAGCAGTTACGCGGGTAGCACTGAAGCTTTCTTT. It translates to CASSYAGSTEAFF.

The V gene is TRBV21-1, the J gene TRBJ2-1; the table gives TRBD1 as D, unverified against the DNA. TRBV21-1 is deemed a pseudogene. The CDR3 extends over 14 amino acids. CDR3 bases: TGTGCCAGCAGCAAAGGGGGGCACCACAATGAGCAGTTCTTC. Protein product: CASSKGGHHNEQFF.

This clone was picked up one time. The chain has TRBV18 and TRBJ1-6, with no clear D. Trimming pared 3 bases from V and 10 bases from J, leaving 16 bases between. The CDR3 is 15 residues long. CDR1 and CDR2 (germline): KGHSH, LQKENI. CDR3 coding DNA: TGTGCCAGCTCACCGGCAGAAGGGCACGGGTCACCCCTCCACTTT. Protein product: CASSPAEGHGSPLHF.

The rearrangement links TRBV9 to TRBJ2-1; 9 positions match TRBD2. Trimming took 0 bases from V and 4 from J; bases not matched to a gene: 5. Germline V lookup: CDR1 SGDLS, CDR2 YYNGEE. The CDR3 sequence is 16 residues long. CDR3 sequence (DNA): TGTGCCAGCAGCGTAGTGGGGCTAGCGGGGTACAATGAGCAGTTCTTC. It translates to CASSVVGLAGYNEQFF.

This chain uses TRBV7-2 with TRBJ2-7; D call uncertain. The CDR3 contains 17 residues. The V end lost 1 base, the J end lost 2 bases, and 18 bases lay between the germline ends. CDR1 is SGHTA, CDR2 FQGNSA, per germline. DNA of the CDR3: TGTGCCAGCAGCTTAGGGTCAGGACGCAATTTCCCCTACGAGCAGTACTTC. Protein: CASSLGSGRNFPYEQYF.

V is TRBV6-1 and J is TRBJ1-2, with unresolved D. The CDR3 runs 14 residues. From germline, CDR1 is MNHNS and CDR2 SASEGT. The V end lost 0 bases, the J end lost 11 bases, and 16 bases lay between the germline ends. This chain's CDR3 is CASSEAWAGKGYTF. The CDR3 DNA is TGTGCCAGCAGTGAAGCATGGGCAGGCAAAGGGTACACCTTC.

The chain combines TRBV28 with TRBJ2-7; D not certain. V was clipped by 8 bases and J by 7 bases, with 18 bases between them. The germline V gene encodes CDR1 MDHEN and CDR2 SYDVKM. The CDR3 runs to 13 residues. This CDR3 is CASVGGPLEEQYF. The CDR3 DNA follows: TGTGCCAGCGTTGGCGGACCCCTAGAAGAGCAGTACTTC.

The chain employs TRBV5-8 and TRBJ1-4, with a weak D call TRBD1 (5 bases). V lost 0 bases, J lost 7 bases, and 10 bases lay in between. Germline CDR1 SGHTS, CDR2 YDEGEE. The CDR3 has 14 amino acids. CDR3 in DNA: TGTGCCAGCAGCTTGGGACAGCGGAGTGAAAAACTGTTTTTT. Translation: CASSLGQRSEKLFF.

This clone was seen only once. This chain connects TRBV5-1 to TRBJ1-1, with D possibly matching TRBD1 (5 bases). V lost 2 bases to trimming and J lost 0 bases, with 8 bases between them. This CDR3 spans 14 amino acids. Germline V gene sequence: CDR1 SGHRS, CDR2 YFSETQ. The CDR3 reads CASSFDSLNTEAFF. The CDR3 DNA reads as TGCGCCAGCAGCTTTGACAGCTTGAACACTGAAGCTTTCTTT.

The V and J genes are TRBV27 and TRBJ2-3, with 7 nucleotides matching TRBD1. This CDR3 has 15 residues. V shed 1 base, J shed 0 bases, and the junction held 1 base outside the gene matches. Per germline, CDR1 MNHEY and CDR2 SMNVEV (reference sequence). The CDR3 is CASSLWGQSTDTQYF. In DNA form, the CDR3 reads TGTGCCAGCAGTTTATGGGGACAGAGCACAGATACGCAGTATTTT.

This rearrangement joins TRBV30 to TRBJ2-3; 8 nucleotides match TRBD2. V trimming: 1 base; J trimming: 11 bases; junction bases outside the gene matches: 11. Per the germline V gene, CDR1 is GTSNPN and CDR2 is SVGIG (reference sequence). The CDR3 runs 14 residues. CDR3 protein: CAWSGTSLSLGQYF. CDR3 DNA: TGTGCCTGGAGTGGGACTAGCTTGTCGTTAGGGCAGTATTTT.

The rearrangement joins TRBV24-1 to TRBJ2-3; D is perhaps TRBD2 (5 bases). This CDR3 has 14 residues. V gave up 3 bases and J gave up 0 bases, with 6 bases separating them. Looked up from germline, CDR1 is KGHDR and CDR2 is SFDVKD. CDR3 amino acids: CATSDRGSTDTQYF. CDR3 sequence (DNA): TGTGCCACCAGTGATCGGGGTAGCACAGATACGCAGTATTTT.

The genes are TRBV13 and TRBJ1-2, with 9 bases that match TRBD1. Germline V CDR1 and CDR2: PRHDT, FYEKMQ (reference sequence). This CDR3 has 15 amino acids. J lost 0 bases, V lost 5 bases, and 4 bases had no gene match. The CDR3 bases are TGTGCCAGCAGCCCCCGGGACAGGGCTAACTATGGCTACACCTTC. Its translation: CASSPRDRANYGYTF.

V gene TRBV6-5 combines with J gene TRBJ1-2; D is ambiguous. The V and J ends lost 10 bases and 7 bases respectively, with 19 bases between them. This CDR3 spans 13 amino acids. Germline assignment: CDR1 MNHEY and CDR2 SVGAGI. The chain's CDR3 is CATYSEKGGGYTF. CDR3 DNA: TGTGCCACCTACTCGGAGAAGGGTGGTGGCTACACCTTC.

The chain carries TRBV4-1 and TRBJ1-2, with TRBD1 matching over 9 bases. Germline lookup yields CDR1 MGHRA and CDR2 YSYEKL. J lost 8 bases, V lost 6 bases, and 10 bases had no gene match. This CDR3 comprises 14 residues. CDR3 bases: TGCGCCAGCAGGAAAACAGGGGGCGCGAAGGGCTACACCTTC. Encoded protein: CASRKTGGAKGYTF.

J is TRBJ2-7 and V is TRBV6-5; D call uncertain. Germline-derived CDR1 and CDR2 are MNHEY and SVGAGI. The CDR3 loop spans 13 amino acids. V gave up 5 bases and J gave up 3 bases, with 11 bases separating them. CDR3 protein: CASSTKAHYEQYF. In DNA, the CDR3 is TGTGCCAGCAGTACAAAAGCTCACTACGAGCAGTACTTC.

The chain has TRBV4-1 and TRBJ2-7; the match to TRBD1 covers 7 bases. The CDR3 is 16 amino acids. Trimming at V came to 5 bases and at J to 3 bases, leaving 13 bases not matched to a gene. Looked up from germline, CDR1 is MGHRA and CDR2 is YSYEKL. For the CDR3, the DNA is TGCGCCAGCAGCGAACAAATATCAGGGGGTCTCTACGAGCAGTACTTC. Translating gives CASSEQISGGLYEQYF.

The rearrangement joins TRBV7-9 to TRBJ2-1, with D perhaps matching TRBD1 (5 bases). The CDR3 spans 16 residues. Trimming stripped 2 bases from V and 5 bases from J, with 16 bases between. Germline-derived CDR1 and CDR2 are SEHNR and FQNEAQ (reference sequence). The CDR3 sequence: CASSLNWGPHHNEQFF. The CDR3 coding sequence is TGTGCCAGCAGCTTAAATTGGGGCCCCCACCACAATGAGCAGTTCTTC.

This clone was observed once. The rearrangement uses TRBV11-3 and TRBJ1-6; D remains unclear. Germline-derived CDR1 and CDR2 are SGHNT and YENEEA. V was pared by 5 bases and J by 7 bases, with 9 bases between. The CDR3 contains 13 residues. The CDR3 here is CASSQRQNSPLHF. DNA for the CDR3: TGTGCCAGCAGCCAGAGACAAAATTCACCCCTCCACTTT.

This clone came up once. V usage is TRBV7-3 and J usage is TRBJ2-3; TRBD1 agrees at 9 bases. This CDR3 comprises 15 residues. CDR1 and CDR2 (germline): SGHTA, FQGTGA. V dropped 5 bases and J dropped 3; count of bases not matched to a gene: 6. CDR3 residues: CASSRSGQGTDTQYF. The CDR3 DNA sequence: TGTGCCAGCAGCCGTTCGGGACAGGGAACAGATACGCAGTATTTT.

The chain carries TRBV27 and TRBJ2-5; D is unclear. The CDR3 covers 14 residues. The germline V and J ends were trimmed by 5 bases and 4 bases, with 14 bases remaining between them. CDR1 is MNHEY and CDR2 is SMNVEV in the germline V gene (reference sequence). In DNA form, the CDR3 reads TGTGCCAGCAGTCCACGAGGAGAAGGAGAGACCCAGTACTTC. It translates to CASSPRGEGETQYF.

The V call is TRBV30, the J call TRBJ2-5; D is perhaps TRBD1 or TRBD2 (6 bases each). The CDR3 sequence is 13 residues long. Trimming removed 1 base from V and 1 base from J, with 7 bases in between. Germline assignment: CDR1 GTSNPN and CDR2 SVGIG (reference sequence). CDR3 amino acids: CAWSAGAQETQYF. The CDR3 DNA follows: TGTGCCTGGAGTGCGGGGGCCCAAGAGACCCAGTACTTC.

The chain joins TRBV5-1 to TRBJ2-3; a weak D match, TRBD2 (6 bases). Trimming shortened V by 3 bases and J by 1 base, and 12 bases separated the two germline ends. CDR3 length equals 15 residues. Germline-derived CDR1 and CDR2 are SGHRS and YFSETQ. This CDR3 reads CASSYGSSGTDTQYF. The CDR3 nucleotides read TGCGCCAGCAGCTATGGGTCTAGCGGCACAGATACGCAGTATTTT.

The chain has TRBV19 and TRBJ2-7, with D possibly matching TRBD2 (5 bases). The CDR3 extends over 14 amino acids. Trimming removed 1 base at V and 1 base at J, with 8 bases between. CDR1 LNHDA and CDR2 SQIVND come from the germline V gene (reference sequence). The DNA of the CDR3 is TGTGCCAGTAGTATAGCCCGGGATTCCTACGAGCAGTACTTC. Amino acids: CASSIARDSYEQYF. The entire variable domain, with the rest obtained from reference TRBV19 and TRBJ2-7, is as follows: DGGITQSPKYLFRKEGQNVTLSCEQNLNHDAMYWYRQDPGQGLRLIYYSQIVNDFQKGDIAEGYSVSREKKESFPLTVTSAQKNPTAFYLCASSIARDSYEQYFGPGTRLTVT.

The genes are TRBV18 and TRBJ1-3; 8 nucleotides match TRBD1. Germline V CDR1 and CDR2: KGHSH, LQKENI. The CDR3 has 16 residues. Trimming cost V 2 bases and J 0 bases; bases outside gene matches: 3. The CDR3 region has the DNA TGTGCCAGCTCACCATGGGACAGGTCCTCTGGAAACACCATATATTTT. Protein: CASSPWDRSSGNTIYF. The variable domain in full, with the rest retrieved from reference TRBV18 and TRBJ1-3, is NAGVMQNPRHLVRRRGQEARLRCSPMKGHSHVYWYRQLPEEGLKFMVYLQKENIIDESGMPKERFSAEFPKEGPSILRIQQVVRGDSAAYFCASSPWDRSSGNTIYFGEGSWLTVV.